What follows is one T cell receptor (beta chain) and its context. Its antigen is not identified. These data belong to a study of T cell responses to AZD1222 COVID-19 vaccine. This CDR3 has 14 amino acids. Germline CDR1 MNHEY, CDR2 SVGAGI. V shed 5 bases and J 7 bases; nucleotides not matched to a gene: 9. Regarding the study as a whole: Just five to seven people given AZD1222 tested seropositive at baseline.

The protocol was immunoSEQ multiplex PCR, while the TCRdb copy is restricted to in-frame clones and leaves out a portion. The sample has roughly 100,000 clones; around 91% are singletons. The specimen comprised peripheral blood, sampled on day 0 of AZD1222 vaccination. The chain links TRBV6-5 to TRBJ1-1; 8 positions match TRBD1. The clonotype comes from an adult in good health. CDR3 in amino acids: CASSPVDRGIEAFF. In nucleotides, the CDR3 is TGTGCCAGCAGTCCAGTCGACAGGGGCATTGAAGCTTTCTTT.